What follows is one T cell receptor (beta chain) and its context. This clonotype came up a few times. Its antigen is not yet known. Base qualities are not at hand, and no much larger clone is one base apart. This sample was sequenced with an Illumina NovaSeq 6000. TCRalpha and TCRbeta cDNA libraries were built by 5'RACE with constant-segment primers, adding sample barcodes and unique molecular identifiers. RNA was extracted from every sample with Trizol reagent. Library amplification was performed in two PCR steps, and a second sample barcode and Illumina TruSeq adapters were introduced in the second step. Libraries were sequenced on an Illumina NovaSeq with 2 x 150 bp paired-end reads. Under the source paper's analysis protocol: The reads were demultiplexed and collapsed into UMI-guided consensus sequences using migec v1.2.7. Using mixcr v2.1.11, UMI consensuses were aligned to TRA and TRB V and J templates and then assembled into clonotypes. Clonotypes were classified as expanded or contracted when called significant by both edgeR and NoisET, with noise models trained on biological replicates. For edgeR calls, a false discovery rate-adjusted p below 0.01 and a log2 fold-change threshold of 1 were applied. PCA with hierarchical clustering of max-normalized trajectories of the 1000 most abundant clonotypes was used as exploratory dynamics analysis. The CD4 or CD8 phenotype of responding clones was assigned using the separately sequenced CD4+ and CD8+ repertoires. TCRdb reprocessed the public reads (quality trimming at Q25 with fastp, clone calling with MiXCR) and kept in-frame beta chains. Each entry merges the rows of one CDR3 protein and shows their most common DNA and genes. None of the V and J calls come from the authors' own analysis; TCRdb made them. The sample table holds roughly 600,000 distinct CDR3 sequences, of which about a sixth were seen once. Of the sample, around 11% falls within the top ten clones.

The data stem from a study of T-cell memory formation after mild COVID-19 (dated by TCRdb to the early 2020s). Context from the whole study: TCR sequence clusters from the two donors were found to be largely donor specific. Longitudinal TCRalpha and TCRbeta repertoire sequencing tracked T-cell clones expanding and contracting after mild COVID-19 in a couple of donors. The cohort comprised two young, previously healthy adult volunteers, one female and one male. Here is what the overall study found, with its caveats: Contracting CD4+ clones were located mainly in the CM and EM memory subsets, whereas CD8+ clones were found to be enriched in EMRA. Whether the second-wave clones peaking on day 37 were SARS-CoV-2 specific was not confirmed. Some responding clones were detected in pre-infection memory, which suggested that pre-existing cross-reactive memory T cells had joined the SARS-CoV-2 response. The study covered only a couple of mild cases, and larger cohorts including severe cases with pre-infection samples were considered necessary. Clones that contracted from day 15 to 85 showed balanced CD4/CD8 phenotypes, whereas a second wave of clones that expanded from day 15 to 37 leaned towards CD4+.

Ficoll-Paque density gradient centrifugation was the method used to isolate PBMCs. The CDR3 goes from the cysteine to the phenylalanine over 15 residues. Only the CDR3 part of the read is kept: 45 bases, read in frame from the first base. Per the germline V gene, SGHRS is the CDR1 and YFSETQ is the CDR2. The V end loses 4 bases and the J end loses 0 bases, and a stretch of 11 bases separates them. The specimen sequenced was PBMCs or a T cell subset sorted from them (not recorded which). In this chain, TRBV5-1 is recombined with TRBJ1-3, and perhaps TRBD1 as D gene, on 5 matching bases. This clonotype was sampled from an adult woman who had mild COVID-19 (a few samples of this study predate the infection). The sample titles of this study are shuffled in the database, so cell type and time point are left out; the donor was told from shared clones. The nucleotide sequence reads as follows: TGCGCCAGCAGCCAAGACAGTAACTCTGGAAACACCATATATTTT. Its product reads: CASSQDSNSGNTIYF.